Reported below is one T cell receptor beta chain. What it recognizes is unknown. The data were taken from a study of shared clonotypes between healthy human individuals. Overall study findings and caveats: The generation probabilities recorded for non-shared clonotypes fell below those of clonotypes shared by all four donors.

The germline gives CDR1 MNHEY, CDR2 SMNVEV (reference sequence). Trimming removed 2 bases from V and 9 bases from J, with 14 bases in between. The CDR3 contains 14 residues. TCRdb's table, derived via immunoSEQ multiplex PCR, lists solely in-frame clones and lacks some. The sample gives approximately 120,000 clones, 55% to 70% of which show up once; roughly a quarter is in the top ten. The receptor was isolated from a woman in her twenties or thirties in good health. This chain joins TRBV27 and TRBJ2-1; D not resolved. Input material: memory CD8+ T cells sorted from blood. Described subset: CD45RO+ cells pooled with CCR7-negative TemRA cells. The CDR3 bases are TGTGCCAGCAGTTTAACTCCCCCGCGAGGTGAGCAGTTCTTC. Amino acid sequence: CASSLTPPRGEQFF.